In its sample, the clone carrying this TCR beta chain was seen many times. Its cognate antigen is unknown. Deletions cut 1 base from V and 4 bases from J, with 9 bases between. This CDR3 is 15 amino acids long. Germline V gives CDR1 SGHRS, CDR2 YFSETQ. This sample was taken from a study of T-cell memory formation after mild COVID-19. Study-wide results and limits: Clones which contracted sat mainly in CM and EM if CD4+, and in EMRA if CD8+.

TCRdb passed the 5' RACE reads through MiXCR, listing each CDR3 protein once. The sample includes 400,000 to 500,000 distinct CDR3 sequences, roughly 18% of them seen just once. This receptor was identified in a man aged 18-30 years who had mild COVID-19 (a few samples of this study predate the infection). Cell type and time point are not known. Sequenced material: PBMCs or a T cell subset sorted from them (not recorded which). The chain carries TRBV5-1 and TRBJ2-6; no clear D. DNA for the CDR3: TGCGCCAGCAGCTTGTTCTCGTTCGGGGCCAACGTCCTGACTTTC. It encodes CASSLFSFGANVLTF.